This TCR beta chain was found in a study of cytotoxic CD8 clonotypes in ibrutinib-treated CLL (dated by TCRdb to the early 2020s). Notes on the research overall: The cohort had 11 to 12 relapsed/refractory and approximately 14 treatment-naive patients; some 17 were IGHV unmutated. Responses were partial in approximately 24 patients and complete in 2; after median 68 months follow-up, about 14 stayed in remission and some twelve progressed. The response samples were drawn at a median of approximately 11 months into treatment, with a range of roughly 6 to 36 months. Samples averaged 255,043 productive templates and approximately 100,000 productive rearrangements. Of the roughly 79 people in the trial, approximately 24 had longitudinal samples available. Cryopreserved peripheral blood mononuclear cells were collected before treatment, at response, and at either disease progression or sustained remission. Every remission and progressive disease sample was obtained while ibrutinib was still being received by the patients.

The meaning of the sample's time point label: 12 to 13 months on ibrutinib. For TCR beta library preparation, roughly 2 micrograms of genomic DNA was extracted from cryopreserved PBMCs. Longitudinal blood samples from CLL patients on ibrutinib monotherapy underwent high-throughput TCR beta sequencing. Patients were enrolled in a phase 2 open-label single-center ibrutinib monotherapy trial. Results and caveats for the whole study, not just this receptor: At ibrutinib response clonality went up, during sustained remission it held steady, and at progression it dropped back toward baseline. Public clonotypes were rare and either contracted or stayed stable during treatment, and the rise in clonality at ibrutinib response reflected the expansion of private clonotypes. Baseline clonality was found to be higher than that of age-matched healthy donors and was strongly correlated with circulating CD8+ T-cell counts. Sustained-remission and progressing patients did not have matched sampling times, and lymph node repertoires were not examined.

Each clonotype received, on average, about 9.7x coverage in deep resolution sequencing performed on a MiSeq, where the target depth lay between 1 in 1 million and 1 in 200,000 T cells. The immunoSEQ hsTCRB Kit was used to generate the TCR beta libraries. As for the authors' bioinformatics: ImmunoSEQ Data Assistant and ImmunoSEQ Analyzer were used for data analysis, and V, D and J genes were assigned according to IMGT definitions. Clonality, with values ranging from 0 to 1, was calculated as one minus the normalized Shannon entropy of productive rearrangement frequencies. Public clonotype analysis was restricted to overrepresented clonotypes comprising at least 0.05% of each patient's repertoire. About 13 age-matched healthy donor repertoires from immuneACCESS were used as controls for clonality. TCRdb's version of the immuneACCESS table is confined to in-frame rearrangements and falls short of the full clone set. An unresolved V gene accounts for under half of the shortfall where checked; the remainder is of unknown origin. That table is the source of V, J and clone size, and D and trimming were worked out from the DNA. This sample gives some 200,000 clones in total; approximately 70% of them show up just once. The ten largest clonotypes hold more than 4.5% of the sample.

As to this clone: Its cognate antigen has yet to be identified. Base quality data are lacking; no much larger clone is found one base away.

Sequencing used PBMCs, obtained after 12 months of ibrutinib treatment. The clonotype originates from a human donor with chronic lymphocytic leukemia.

The DNA sequence reads TGTGCCAGTAGTATAGCATGGACTAGCTACGAGCAGTACTTC. Its protein reads: CASSIAWTSYEQYF. The rearranged chain carries TRBV19 and TRBJ2-7; TRBD2 agrees with 7 junctional bases. The CDR3 numbers 14 residues from cysteine through phenylalanine. Just CDR3 DNA is preserved here, 42 bases in frame from base 1. Trimmed from V: 1 base; trimmed from J: 3 bases; junction bases lacking a gene match: 3. CDR1 and CDR2, per the germline V gene (reference sequence), are LNHDA and SQIVND.